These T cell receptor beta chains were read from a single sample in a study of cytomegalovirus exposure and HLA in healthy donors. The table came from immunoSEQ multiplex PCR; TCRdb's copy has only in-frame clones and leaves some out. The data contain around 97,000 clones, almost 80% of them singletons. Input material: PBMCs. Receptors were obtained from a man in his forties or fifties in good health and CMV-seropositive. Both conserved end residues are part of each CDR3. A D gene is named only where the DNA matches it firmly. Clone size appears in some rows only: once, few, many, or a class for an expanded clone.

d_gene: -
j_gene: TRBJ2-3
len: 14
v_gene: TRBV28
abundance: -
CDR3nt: TGTGCCAGCAACCGTGGGGCAGACACAGATACGCAGTATTTT
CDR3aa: CASNRGADTDTQYF

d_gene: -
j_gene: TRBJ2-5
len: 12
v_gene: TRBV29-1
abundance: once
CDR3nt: TGCAGCGTTGAGAGACAGCAAGAGACCCAGTACTTC
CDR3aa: CSVERQQETQYF

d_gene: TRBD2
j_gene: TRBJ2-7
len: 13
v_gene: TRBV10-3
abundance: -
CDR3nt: TGTGCCATCAGTCTAGCGGGAGATTACGAGCAGTACTTC
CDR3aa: CAISLAGDYEQYF

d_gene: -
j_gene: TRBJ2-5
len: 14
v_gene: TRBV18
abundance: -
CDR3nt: TGTGCCAGCTCACCCGGGGGTCAGCAAGAGACCCAGTACTTC
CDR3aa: CASSPGGQQETQYF

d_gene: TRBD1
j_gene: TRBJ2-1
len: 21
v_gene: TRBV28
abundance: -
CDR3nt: TGTGCCAGCAGTTTCGGGTTCGGGACAGGGGGTCATTTGAGGTCCTACAATGAGCAGTTCTTC
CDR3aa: CASSFGFGTGGHLRSYNEQFF

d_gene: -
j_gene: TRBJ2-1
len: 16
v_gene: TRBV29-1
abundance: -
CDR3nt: TGCAGCGTTATCTACCGCGGGGCGGGGGCGAACAATGAGCAGTTCTTC
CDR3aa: CSVIYRGAGANNEQFF

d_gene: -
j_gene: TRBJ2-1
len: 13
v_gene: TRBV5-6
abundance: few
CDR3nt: TGTGCCAGCAGCATACAGGTTTACAATGAGCAGTTCTTC
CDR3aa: CASSIQVYNEQFF

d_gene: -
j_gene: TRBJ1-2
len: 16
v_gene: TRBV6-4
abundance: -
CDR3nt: TGTGCCAGCAGTGACCCCGCGGAGATACCTAACTATGGCTACACCTTC
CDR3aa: CASSDPAEIPNYGYTF

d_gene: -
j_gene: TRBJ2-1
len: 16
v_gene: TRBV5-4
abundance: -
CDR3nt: TGTGCCAGCAGCTTGGCCGGGGGAGTCCCCTACAATGAGCAGTTCTTC
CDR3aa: CASSLAGGVPYNEQFF

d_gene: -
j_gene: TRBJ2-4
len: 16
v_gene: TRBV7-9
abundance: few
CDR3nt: TGTGCCAGCAGCTTAGTTCTCCGGACAGAGGGGAGCATTCAGTACTTC
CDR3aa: CASSLVLRTEGSIQYF

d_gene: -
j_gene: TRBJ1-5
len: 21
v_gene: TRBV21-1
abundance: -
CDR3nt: TGTGCCAGCAGCAAAGAGGTCATAGGACAGGGGGCTAGGGAAGGCAATCAGCCCCAGCATTTT
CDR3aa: CASSKEVIGQGAREGNQPQHF

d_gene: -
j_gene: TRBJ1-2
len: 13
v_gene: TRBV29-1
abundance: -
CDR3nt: TGCAGCGTTGACAGATTGGGAGTGTATGGCTACACCTTC
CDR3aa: CSVDRLGVYGYTF

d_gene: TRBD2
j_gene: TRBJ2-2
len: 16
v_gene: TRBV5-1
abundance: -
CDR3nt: TGCGCCAGCAGCTTGACTAGCGGGGGGAACACCGGGGAGCTGTTTTTT
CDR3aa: CASSLTSGGNTGELFF

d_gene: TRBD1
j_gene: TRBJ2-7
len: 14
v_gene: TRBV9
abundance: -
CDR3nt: TGTGCCAGCAGCCGGGGACAGGGGGCTCTCGAGCAGTACTTC
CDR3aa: CASSRGQGALEQYF

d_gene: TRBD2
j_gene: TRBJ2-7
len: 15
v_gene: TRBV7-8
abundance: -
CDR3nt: TGTGCCAGCAGCTTTCGACTAGCGGGACCCTACGAGCAGTACTTC
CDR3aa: CASSFRLAGPYEQYF

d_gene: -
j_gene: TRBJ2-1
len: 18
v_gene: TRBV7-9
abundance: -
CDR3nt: TGTGCCAGCAGCTTCTTTCGGTTAGCGGCAAGCTCCTACAATGAGCAGTTCTTC
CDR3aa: CASSFFRLAASSYNEQFF

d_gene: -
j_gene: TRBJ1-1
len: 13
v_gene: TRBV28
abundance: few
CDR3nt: TGTGCCAGCAGGAAGAGGTTGGGCACTGAAGCTTTCTTT
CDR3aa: CASRKRLGTEAFF

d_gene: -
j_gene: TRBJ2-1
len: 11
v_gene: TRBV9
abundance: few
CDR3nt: TGTGCCAGCAGCGTAACTGATGAGCAGTTCTTC
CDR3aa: CASSVTDEQFF

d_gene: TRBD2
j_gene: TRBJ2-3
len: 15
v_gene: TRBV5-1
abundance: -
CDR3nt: TGCGCCAGCAGCTTGGTCGGGAGGGCCACAGATACGCAGTATTTT
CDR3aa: CASSLVGRATDTQYF

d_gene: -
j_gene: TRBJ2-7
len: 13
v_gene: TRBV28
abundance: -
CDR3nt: TGTGCCAGCAGTCCACTACAAGGTTACGAGCAGTACTTC
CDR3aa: CASSPLQGYEQYF

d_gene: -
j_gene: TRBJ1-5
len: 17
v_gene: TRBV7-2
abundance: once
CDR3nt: TGTGCCAGCAGCTTTAGCGTAGGCTCGGATAGCAATCAGCCCCAGCATTTT
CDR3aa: CASSFSVGSDSNQPQHF

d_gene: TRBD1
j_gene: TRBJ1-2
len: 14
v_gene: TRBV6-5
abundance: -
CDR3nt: TGTGCCAGCAGTTACACCGGGACAGGGTATGGCTACACCTTC
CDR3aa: CASSYTGTGYGYTF

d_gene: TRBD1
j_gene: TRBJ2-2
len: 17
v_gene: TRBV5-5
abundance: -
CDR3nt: TGTGCCAGCAGCTTGGAGTTCAGGGGGCGAGGGACCGGGGAGCTGTTTTTT
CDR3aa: CASSLEFRGRGTGELFF

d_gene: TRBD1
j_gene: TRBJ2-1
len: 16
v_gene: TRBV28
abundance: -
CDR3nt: TGTGCCAGCAGTATGTTCGACAGGGCCCCCTACAATGAGCAGTTCTTC
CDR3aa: CASSMFDRAPYNEQFF